This T cell receptor (beta chain) appears in the sequencing data of a study of blood T cell repertoires in COVID-19. Study-wide background: The United States, Italy and Spain were the sources of the acute and convalescent COVID-19 samples. PBMCs, B-cell-depleted T cells, or T cells were the source of the cDNA or gDNA that made up the material.

Source study methods: Scientists estimated how many nucleated cells there were by amplifying reference gene primers. Assay used: immunoSEQ multiplex PCR; TCRdb lists only in-frame clones, some missing. The D gene and trimming were derived from the DNA, and the V and J assignments and clone size from that table. The sample carries some 270,000 clones, roughly nine tenths recorded once. Germline CDR1 MGHDK, CDR2 SYGVNS. V was pared by 3 bases and J by 12 bases, with 11 bases of the junction left unmatched. The CDR3 runs to 15 residues. This clonotype was sampled from a man in his forties or fifties with active or convalescent COVID-19. Specimen: peripheral blood. This chain connects TRBV25-1 to TRBJ2-1; TRBD2 matches 10 bases. The DNA of the CDR3 is TGTGCCAGCAGTGACACCGGAGAGCGGGAGGGAGGGCAGTTCTTC. This encodes CASSDTGEREGGQFF.